Listed here are 5 T cell receptor beta chains from one sample, sequenced in a study of control samples from healthy donors and cancer patients (dated by TCRdb to 2018 to 2021). Library prep was done by the immunoSEQ multiplex PCR assay. Drawn from immuneACCESS, this table holds only the in-frame rearrangements with V and J called that TCRdb kept. Clones are partly lost; checked studies trace under half to an unresolved V gene and leave the rest unexplained. Within this sample are some 120,000 clones, with about nine tenths of them counted one time only. Around 7.6% of the sample is held by the ten biggest clonotypes. The specimen sequenced was blood. Receptors originate from a young woman in good health.

The rearrangement uses TRBV7-2 and TRBJ1-3; D gene ambiguous. Trimming cost V 2 bases and J 1 base, with 18 bases left between them. Germline CDR1 and CDR2: SGHTA and FQGNSA. This CDR3 spans 18 amino acids. The DNA of the CDR3 is TGTGCCAGCAGCTTATCGCCGTCGATCCCGGGATCTGGAAACACCATATATTTT. Protein product: CASSLSPSIPGSGNTIYF.

The chain couples TRBV15 to TRBJ1-5; D is unclear. V was clipped by 0 bases and J by 6 bases, with 6 bases between them. The CDR3 contains 13 residues. In germline, CDR1 is LNHNV, CDR2 YYDKDF (reference sequence). CDR3 in DNA: TGTGCCACCAGCAGAGATCTTCTTCAGCCCCAGCATTTT. This codes for CATSRDLLQPQHF.

This sequence joins TRBV5-6 and TRBJ2-3; D is unresolved. The germline V gene has CDR1 SGHDT and CDR2 YYEEEE. The CDR3 is 16 amino acids. The ends were cut back, 0 bases at V and 0 bases at J, with 11 bases in the middle. The DNA of the CDR3 is TGTGCCAGCAGCTTGGTTTTAGGTCCTAGCACAGATACGCAGTATTTT. As protein: CASSLVLGPSTDTQYF.

V usage is TRBV6-5 and J usage is TRBJ1-6, with TRBD1 matching 7 bases. Looked up from germline, CDR1 is MNHEY and CDR2 is SVGAGI. Trimming cost V 4 bases and J 9 bases; bases outside gene matches: 9. CDR3 size: 15 residues. For the CDR3, the DNA is TGTGCCAGCAGTTCGGGACGGACAGGAGGTTCACCCCTCCACTTT. Its translation: CASSSGRTGGSPLHF.

The rearrangement links TRBV19 to TRBJ2-1, with 9 bases identical to TRBD2. V lost 3 bases and J lost 6; bases outside the gene matches: 12. In germline, CDR1 is LNHDA, CDR2 SQIVND (reference sequence). The CDR3 is 17 amino acids. CDR3 loop: CASSMKRAGGSVNEQFF. The CDR3 coding sequence is TGTGCCAGTAGTATGAAGCGAGCGGGGGGTTCTGTCAATGAGCAGTTCTTC.